This T cell receptor beta chain was captured by sequencing in a study of cytomegalovirus exposure and HLA in healthy donors. Use of 60 Vbeta and 13 Jbeta primers characterized the PCR. The protocol was immunoSEQ multiplex PCR, while the TCRdb copy is restricted to in-frame clones and leaves out a portion. The sample includes around 50,000 clones. Donors sampled were nominally healthy, though unrecorded immune exposures were likely. Study-wide results and caveats: Trimming of TCR beta V- and J-genes showed a link, identified in a later analysis, to a missense DCLRE1C variant. Using a false discovery rate of 0.05, a later analysis showed that some 16,000 TCR beta sequences were associated with HLA alleles.

On this clone itself: Its target is not known.

V was clipped by 1 base and J by 4 bases; unmatched bases: 3. The CDR3 is 14 amino acids. The germline V gene has CDR1 ENHRY and CDR2 SYGVKD. The receptor comes from a woman between 40 and 50 years old in good health and CMV-seronegative. The chain has TRBV10-3 and TRBJ2-7; 8 bases are shared with TRBD1. Sequencing used PBMCs. CDR3: CAISEWGTGYEQYF. The CDR3 DNA follows: TGTGCCATCAGTGAGTGGGGGACAGGTTACGAGCAGTACTTC.